This entry features one TCR beta chain sequence. Original processing notes: Reference gene primer amplification gave estimated nucleated cell counts. Clones were sequenced by immunoSEQ multiplex PCR, and TCRdb holds only the in-frame ones, with some missing. Clonal size and the V and J genes are those of that table, whereas D and trimming came from the DNA. The sample includes around 28,000 clones, under 90% of them seen just once. The source of the sample is a study of blood T cell repertoires in COVID-19. Study summary: COVID-19 samples, acute and convalescent, were from the United States, Italy and Spain. Sample material is recorded as cDNA or gDNA derived from T cells, B-cell-depleted T cells, or PBMCs.

Germline assignment: CDR1 SGHNT and CDR2 YENEEA. This CDR3 is built from 13 residues. V lost 5 bases to trimming and J lost 10 bases; unmatched junction nucleotides: 8. The rearrangement uses TRBV11-3 and TRBJ1-1; 9 bases line up with TRBD1. The receptor's source is a man aged 65 to 85 with active COVID-19. The specimen was peripheral blood. The CDR3 DNA sequence: TGTGCCAGCAGCCCAGATTCGACAGGGGGAGCTTTCTTT. It yields the protein CASSPDSTGGAFF.